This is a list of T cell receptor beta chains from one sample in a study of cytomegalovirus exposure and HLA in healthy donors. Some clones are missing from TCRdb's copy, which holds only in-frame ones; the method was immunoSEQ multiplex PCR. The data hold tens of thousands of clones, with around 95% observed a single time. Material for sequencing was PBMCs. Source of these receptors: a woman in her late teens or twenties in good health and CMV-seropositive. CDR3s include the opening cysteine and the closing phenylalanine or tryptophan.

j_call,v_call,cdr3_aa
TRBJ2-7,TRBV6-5,CASSPGTNYEQYF
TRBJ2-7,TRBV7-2,CASTIPAVTYEQYF
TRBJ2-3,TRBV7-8,CASSLALAGGPSTDTQYF
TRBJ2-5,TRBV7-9,CASSGTSGLGAQYF
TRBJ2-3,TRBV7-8,CASSLHSLSDTQYF
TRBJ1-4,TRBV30,CAWSGSRVREKLFF
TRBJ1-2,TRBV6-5,CASSYGGESYGYTF
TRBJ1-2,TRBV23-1,CASSHYRGIQVRNYGYTF
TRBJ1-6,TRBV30,CAWSVSTGGDSPLHF
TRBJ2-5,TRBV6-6,CASSYSEGTQYF
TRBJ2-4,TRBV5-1,CASSLAVLAGQAKNIQYF
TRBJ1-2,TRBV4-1,CASRPGTGSNYGYTF
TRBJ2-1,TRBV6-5,CASSASGSASKQFF
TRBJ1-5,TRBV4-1,CASSQVSEGNQPQHF
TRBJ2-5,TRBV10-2,CASRETAGGGETQYF
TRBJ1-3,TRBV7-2,CASSQNRDRVYTIYF
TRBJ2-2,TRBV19,CASSRTSSGELFF
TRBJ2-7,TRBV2,CASSEGGAISYEQYF
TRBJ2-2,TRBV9,CASSVGGGASLTGELFF
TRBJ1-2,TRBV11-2,CASTSNRVMAGYTF
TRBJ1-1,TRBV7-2,CASREERVGAFF
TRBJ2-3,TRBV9,CASSVERDTQYF
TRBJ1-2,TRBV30,CAWSVNIDYGYTF
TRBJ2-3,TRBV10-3,CAISEDSGGPDTQYF
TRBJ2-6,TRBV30,CARQGAGANVLTF
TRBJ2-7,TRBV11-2,CASSPGTGAYEQYF
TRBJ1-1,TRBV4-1,CASRPRQILNTEAFF
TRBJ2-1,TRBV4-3,CASSQLAGGLNYNEQFF
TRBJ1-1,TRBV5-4,CASSLARDLNTEAFF
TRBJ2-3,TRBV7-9,CASSLEWGLSVTPTDTQYF
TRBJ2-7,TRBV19,CASSIDRATGIYEQYF
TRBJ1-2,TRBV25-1,CASRDIANYGYTF
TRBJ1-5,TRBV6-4,CASSDSFRERNQPQHF
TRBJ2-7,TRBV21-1,CASIDNYEQYF
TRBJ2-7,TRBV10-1,CASTRDSGRGSYEQYF
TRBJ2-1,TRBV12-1,CASSFNRGLVHYNEQFF
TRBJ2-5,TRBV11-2,CASSLDLLAGEETQYF
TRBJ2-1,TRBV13,CASSLPSGSYNEQFF
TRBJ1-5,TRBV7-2,CASSDLLEPNQPQHF
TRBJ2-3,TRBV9,CASSGTGLSTDTQYF
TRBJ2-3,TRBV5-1,CASSLGQPDTQYF
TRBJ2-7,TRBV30,CAWNPGQIYEQYF
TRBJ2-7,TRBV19,CSAGTGQNEQYF
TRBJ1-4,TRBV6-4,CASSWTPTNEKLFF
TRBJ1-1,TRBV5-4,CASSTDRDTEAFF
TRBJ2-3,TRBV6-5,CASRPGQGRTDTQYF
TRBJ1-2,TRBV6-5,CASSYSQVGYGYTF
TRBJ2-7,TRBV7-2,CASSLEQGAYEQYF
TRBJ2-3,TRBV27,CASSLGMIAGGSTDTQYF
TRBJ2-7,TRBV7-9,CASSPAASSGPYEQYF
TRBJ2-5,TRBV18,CASSPSGGPNNQETQYF
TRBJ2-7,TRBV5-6,CASSARDRGLYEQYF